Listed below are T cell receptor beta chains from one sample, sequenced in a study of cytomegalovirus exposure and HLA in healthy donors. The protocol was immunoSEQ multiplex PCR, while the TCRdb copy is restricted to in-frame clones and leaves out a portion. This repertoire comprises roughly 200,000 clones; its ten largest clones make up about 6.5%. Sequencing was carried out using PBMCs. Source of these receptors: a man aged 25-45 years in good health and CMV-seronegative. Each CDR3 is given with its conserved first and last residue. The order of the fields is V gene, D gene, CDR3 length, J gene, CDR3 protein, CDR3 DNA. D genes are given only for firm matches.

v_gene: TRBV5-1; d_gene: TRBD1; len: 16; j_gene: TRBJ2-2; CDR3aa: CASTDERTGETGELFF; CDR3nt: TGCGCCAGCACCGACGAAAGAACAGGGGAGACCGGGGAGCTGTTTTTT
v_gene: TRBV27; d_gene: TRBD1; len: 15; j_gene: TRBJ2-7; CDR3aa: CASSLMTGRMDEQYF; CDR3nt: TGTGCCAGCAGTTTGATGACAGGGCGAATGGACGAGCAGTACTTC
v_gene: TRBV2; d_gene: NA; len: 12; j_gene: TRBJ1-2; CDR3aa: CASRIRPVGYTF; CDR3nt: TGTGCCAGCAGGATACGCCCAGTAGGCTACACCTTC
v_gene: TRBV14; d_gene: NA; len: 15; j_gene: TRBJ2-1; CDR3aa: CASSHRLVVYNEQFF; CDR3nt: TGTGCCAGCAGCCACCGGCTAGTGGTGTACAATGAGCAGTTCTTC
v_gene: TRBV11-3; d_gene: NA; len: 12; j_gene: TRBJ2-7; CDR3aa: CARRDTWYEQYF; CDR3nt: TGTGCCCGACGGGACACCTGGTACGAGCAGTACTTC
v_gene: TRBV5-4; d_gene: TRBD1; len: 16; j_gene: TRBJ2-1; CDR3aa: CASSPGGDRAFNEQFF; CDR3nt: TGTGCCAGCAGCCCAGGGGGGGACAGGGCTTTCAATGAGCAGTTCTTC
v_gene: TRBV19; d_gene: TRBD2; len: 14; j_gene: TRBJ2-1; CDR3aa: CASSSGTSGAGQFF; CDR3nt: TGTGCCAGTAGTAGTGGGACTAGCGGGGCAGGGCAGTTCTTC
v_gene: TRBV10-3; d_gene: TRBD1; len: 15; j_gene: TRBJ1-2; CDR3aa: CAISEGTGTNYGYTF; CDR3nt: TGTGCCATCAGTGAGGGGACAGGGACTAACTATGGCTACACCTTC
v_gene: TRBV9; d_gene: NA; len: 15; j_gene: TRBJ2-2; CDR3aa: CASSPGGWVTGELFF; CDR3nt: TGTGCCAGCAGCCCTGGGGGGTGGGTCACCGGGGAGCTGTTTTTT
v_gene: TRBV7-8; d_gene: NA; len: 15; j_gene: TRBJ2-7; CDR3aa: CASSLARATPYEQYF; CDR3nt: TGTGCCAGCAGCTTAGCCCGCGCCACCCCCTACGAGCAGTACTTC
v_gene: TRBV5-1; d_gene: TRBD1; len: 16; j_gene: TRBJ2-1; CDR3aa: CASSLGGTGGHNEQFF; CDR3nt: TGCGCCAGCAGCTTGGGGGGGACAGGGGGCCACAATGAGCAGTTCTTC
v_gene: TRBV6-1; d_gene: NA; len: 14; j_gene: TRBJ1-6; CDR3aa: CASTIPGYNSPLHF; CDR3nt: TGTGCCAGCACAATACCAGGGTATAATTCACCCCTCCACTTT
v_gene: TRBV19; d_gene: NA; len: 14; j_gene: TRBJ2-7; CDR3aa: CASSIQQESYEQYF; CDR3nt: TGTGCCAGTAGTATTCAGCAGGAAAGCTACGAGCAGTACTTC
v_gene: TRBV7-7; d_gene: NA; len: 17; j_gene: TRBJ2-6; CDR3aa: CASSPLPGNSGANVLTF; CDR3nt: TGTGCCAGCAGCCCACTCCCGGGGAACTCTGGGGCCAACGTCCTGACTTTC
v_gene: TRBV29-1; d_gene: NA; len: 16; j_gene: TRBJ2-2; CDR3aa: CSPRGVDREDTGELFF; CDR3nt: TGCAGCCCAAGGGGAGTCGACAGGGAGGACACCGGGGAGCTGTTTTTT
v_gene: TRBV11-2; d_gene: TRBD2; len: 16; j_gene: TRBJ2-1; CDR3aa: CASSVFLAGGPYEQFF; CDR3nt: TGTGCCAGCAGCGTTTTCCTAGCGGGGGGGCCGTATGAGCAGTTCTTC